Listed below are T cell receptor beta chains from one sample, sequenced in a study of blood T cell repertoires in COVID-19. Some clones are missing from TCRdb's copy, which holds only in-frame ones; the method was immunoSEQ multiplex PCR. The sample consists of roughly 68,000 clones, more than 80% of them appearing once. Sequenced material: peripheral blood. The receptors stem from an elderly woman with active COVID-19. CDR3s include the opening cysteine and the closing phenylalanine or tryptophan. D genes are given only for firm matches. Only some rows state a clone size, as once, few, many or a class for expanded clones.

size,V,J,D,CDR3,DNA
.,TRBV6-2/TRBV6-3,TRBJ1-5,.,CASSLTGISGQPQHF,TGTGCCAGCAGTTTAACGGGGATTAGCGGTCAGCCCCAGCATTTT
.,TRBV28,TRBJ2-7,TRBD1,CASSPRRTGEADEQYF,TGTGCCAGCAGTCCTCGTAGGACAGGGGAGGCAGACGAGCAGTACTTC
.,TRBV3-1/TRBV3-2,TRBJ2-2,.,CASSQVSGVHTGELFF,TGTGCCAGCAGCCAAGTCTCCGGAGTGCACACCGGGGAGCTGTTTTTT
.,TRBV7-2,TRBJ1-6,TRBD1,CASSLRQGGSDSPLHF,TGTGCCAGCAGCTTGCGACAGGGAGGTTCGGATTCACCCCTCCACTTT
.,TRBV19,TRBJ2-5,.,CASSIGGRGETQYF,TGTGCCAGTAGTATCGGGGGACGGGGCGAGACCCAGTACTTC
.,TRBV3-1/TRBV3-2,TRBJ1-2,TRBD1,CASSPLDRGNYGYTF,TGTGCCAGCAGCCCCCTGGACAGGGGTAACTATGGCTACACCTTC
.,TRBV7-8,TRBJ2-7,TRBD1,CASSLGTGASEQYF,TGTGCCAGCAGCTTAGGGACAGGGGCCTCCGAGCAGTACTTC
once,TRBV3-1/TRBV3-2,TRBJ2-7,TRBD1,CASSQSGQGRNYEQYF,TGTGCCAGCAGCCAATCGGGACAGGGAAGGAATTACGAGCAGTACTTC
.,TRBV15,TRBJ2-2,.,CATSRDRRGANTGELFF,TGTGCCACCAGCAGAGATAGGAGGGGCGCGAACACCGGGGAGCTGTTTTTT
.,TRBV5-5,TRBJ2-3,.,CASSFRTELRGQYF,TGTGCCAGCAGCTTCAGGACAGAGCTCCGGGGGCAGTATTTT
.,TRBV7-3,TRBJ2-3,.,CASSLSPAGLTDTQYF,TGTGCCAGCAGCCTTTCCCCGGCGGGGCTCACAGATACGCAGTATTTT
.,TRBV25-1,TRBJ1-5,.,CASSLAGNQPQHF,TGTGCCAGCAGCCTCGCGGGAAATCAGCCCCAGCATTTT
few,TRBV10-3,TRBJ2-1,.,CAIRDWTKTYNEQFF,TGTGCCATCAGGGACTGGACTAAAACCTACAATGAGCAGTTCTTC
.,TRBV7-2,TRBJ2-2,.,CASRSDSGELFF,TGTGCCAGCAGGTCGGACTCTGGGGAGCTGTTTTTT
.,TRBV18,TRBJ1-4,.,CASSNTGRGEKLFF,TGTGCCAGCTCAAATACAGGGAGGGGAGAAAAACTGTTTTTT
.,TRBV20-1,TRBJ1-1,TRBD1,CSASQGDTEAFF,TGCAGTGCTAGTCAGGGGGACACTGAAGCTTTCTTT
.,TRBV5-4,TRBJ2-7,TRBD2,CASGAGDLSYEQYF,TGTGCCAGTGGAGCGGGAGATTTATCCTACGAGCAGTACTTC
.,TRBV27,TRBJ2-5,.,CASSSSTSTQETQYF,.
.,TRBV7-9,TRBJ1-5,.,CASSLAPGGGDQPQHF,TGTGCCAGCAGCTTAGCTCCGGGCGGGGGGGATCAGCCCCAGCATTTT
few,TRBV11-2,TRBJ2-1,.,CASSLVDEQFF,TGTGCCAGCAGCTTAGTAGATGAGCAGTTCTTC
.,TRBV7-9,TRBJ2-1,TRBD2,CASSLGRLADSYNEQFF,TGTGCCAGCAGCTTAGGTCGACTAGCGGACTCCTACAATGAGCAGTTCTTC
.,TRBV28,TRBJ2-1,TRBD2,CASRSTSERNNEQFF,TGTGCCAGCAGATCCACTAGCGAGCGTAACAATGAGCAGTTCTTC
.,TRBV9,TRBJ2-4,TRBD2,CASSVDGGSLGNIQYF,TGTGCCAGCAGCGTAGACGGCGGGAGTTTAGGAAACATTCAGTACTTC
.,TRBV15,TRBJ2-1,TRBD1,CATSSERDRVLGEQFF,TGTGCCACCAGCAGCGAACGGGACAGGGTATTGGGTGAGCAGTTCTTC
once,TRBV2,TRBJ2-7,.,CASRLGGYEQYF,TGTGCCAGCAGGCTCGGAGGTTACGAGCAGTACTTC
.,TRBV25-1,TRBJ2-7,.,CASRPGYPGEQYF,TGTGCCAGCAGACCCGGGTACCCGGGGGAGCAGTACTTC
once,TRBV9,TRBJ2-1,TRBD2,CASSVATSDEQFF,TGTGCCAGCAGCGTAGCTACTAGCGATGAGCAGTTCTTC
.,TRBV19,TRBJ2-7,TRBD2,CATTLRGGGRYEQYF,TGTGCCACCACTCTGCGGGGGGGCGGGAGGTACGAGCAGTACTTC
.,TRBV15,TRBJ2-1,.,CATSRDYRQDNEQFF,TGTGCCACCAGCAGAGATTATCGACAGGACAATGAGCAGTTCTTC
once,TRBV4-3,TRBJ1-3,.,CASSQDTGFSGNTIYF,TGCGCCAGCAGCCAAGATACAGGGTTTAGTGGAAACACCATATATTTT
.,TRBV6-2/TRBV6-3,TRBJ2-4,TRBD2,CASSRFGTTNIQYF,TGTGCCAGCAGCCGCTTTGGGACTACAAACATTCAGTACTTC
.,TRBV6-5,TRBJ2-7,TRBD1,CASSTNRGEQYF,TGTGCCAGCAGTACGAACAGGGGCGAGCAGTACTTC
.,TRBV5-5,TRBJ2-5,TRBD2,CASSFSGGAETQYF,TGTGCCAGCAGCTTTAGCGGGGGCGCAGAGACCCAGTACTTC
.,TRBV21-1,TRBJ2-3,.,CASSTLAGAGDTQYF,TGTGCCAGCAGCACACTAGCGGGAGCGGGAGATACGCAGTATTTT
.,TRBV5-4,TRBJ2-5,.,CASSLIAHQETQYF,TGTGCCAGCAGCTTGATAGCGCACCAAGAGACCCAGTACTTC
.,TRBV7-6,TRBJ2-7,.,CASSLMAVSGYEQYF,TGTGCCAGCAGCTTAATGGCCGTTAGCGGCTACGAGCAGTACTTC
.,TRBV4-3,TRBJ1-2,TRBD1,CASSQEGPPLQGAVYGYTF,TGCGCCAGCAGCCAAGAGGGACCACCCCTACAGGGGGCGGTCTATGGCTACACCTTC
.,TRBV10-3,TRBJ2-1,TRBD2,CAISAGLAGDEQFF,TGTGCCATCAGTGCGGGACTAGCGGGAGATGAGCAGTTCTTC
.,TRBV7-2,TRBJ1-1,.,CASSFTYSTEAFF,TGTGCCAGCAGCTTTACTTATAGCACTGAAGCTTTCTTT
few,TRBV2,TRBJ2-2,.,CASGSGSGELFF,TGTGCCAGCGGGTCGGGTTCCGGGGAGCTGTTTTTT
few,TRBV30,TRBJ1-5,TRBD1,CAWATGVDQPQHF,TGTGCCTGGGCTACAGGGGTAGATCAGCCCCAGCATTTT
.,TRBV5-4,TRBJ2-1,.,CASSLAGGMGNEQFF,TGTGCCAGCAGCTTGGCCGGGGGAATGGGGAATGAGCAGTTCTTC
.,TRBV29-1,TRBJ1-1,TRBD1,CSVELRRGLAEAFF,TGCAGCGTTGAGCTACGCAGGGGGCTGGCTGAAGCTTTCTTT
.,TRBV19,TRBJ2-2,TRBD2,CASSISTSANTGELFF,TGTGCCAGTAGTATCTCGACTAGCGCTAACACCGGGGAGCTGTTTTTT